This TCR beta chain originates from a study of shared clonotypes between healthy human individuals. On the study more broadly: Each donor contributed plates that comprised three CD4 naive, three CD4 memory, two CD8 naive and one CD8 memory. Study-wide results and caveats: Sampling involved blood alone; tissue repertoires likely differ.

The germline V and J ends were trimmed by 4 bases and 8 bases, with 26 bases remaining between them. Per the germline V gene, CDR1 is LNHNV and CDR2 is YYDKDF (reference sequence). The CDR3 consists of 18 residues. Naive CD8 isolation took CD45RO-negative cells positively selected for CCR7 and excluded terminally differentiated effector memory CD45RA+ cells. To note about this clone: The antigen is not known.

The data were produced by immunoSEQ multiplex PCR, yet TCRdb's version contains in-frame clones alone and is incomplete. The repertoire has about 820,000 clones, 90% to 95% of them found once; the top ten carry less than 25%. The sample was naive CD8+ T cells sorted from blood. The TCR was taken from a man younger than 45 in good health. The J gene is TRBJ1-4, the V gene TRBV15; no reliable D call. CDR3 region: CATSIVRSQAYDREKLFF. In DNA form, the CDR3 reads TGTGCCACCAGCATCGTAAGGAGTCAGGCGTACGATCGGGAAAAACTGTTTTTT.